These 25 T cell receptor beta chains were all obtained from the same sample, sequenced in a study of CD8 T cells in ankylosing spondylitis. Each CDR3 protein gets one entry after TCRdb re-called the 5' RACE reads with MiXCR. The sample holds 300,000 to 350,000 distinct CDR3 sequences, more than 20% seen once. Sample: blood, either unsorted or a sorted T cell fraction (not recorded which). The receptors originated from a female donor with ankylosing spondylitis or in good health (not recorded which).

In this sample, this clonotype turned up a few times. This chain connects TRBV12-3 or TRBV12-4 to TRBJ2-1, with TRBD1 identical over 9 bases. The V and J ends lost 6 bases and 4 bases, in that order; junction bases with no gene match: 7. The CDR3 covers 15 residues. The CDR3 here is CASRPTGQGYNEQFF. CDR3 DNA: TGTGCCAGCAGACCCACGGGACAGGGTTACAATGAGCAGTTCTTC.

V and J are TRBV7-2 and TRBJ2-7; TRBD1 matches at 7 bases. This CDR3 comprises 13 residues. CDR1 SGHTA and CDR2 FQGNSA come from the germline V gene. Unmatched junction bases numbered 7, after V lost 5 bases and J lost 6 bases. CDR3 DNA: TGTGCCAGCAGCGCGTATAACAGGGGCGAGCAGTACTTC. It codes for CASSAYNRGEQYF.

The chain links TRBV29-1 to TRBJ2-7, with 9 positions matching TRBD2. Per germline, CDR1 SQVTM and CDR2 ANQGSEA. CDR3 length: 13 amino acids. The DNA for the CDR3 is TGCAGGGAGAAGCGGGAGGAAGTTTACGAGCAGTACTTC. Its protein is CREKREEVYEQYF.

The table lists this clonotype with a few counts. This rearrangement joins TRBV7-9 to TRBJ2-7, with a tentative D call TRBD1 (6 bases). Germline V lookup: CDR1 SEHNR, CDR2 FQNEAQ (reference sequence). V was shortened by 0 bases and J by 5 bases, with 14 bases between the two germline ends. This CDR3 has 15 amino acids. This chain's CDR3 is CASSLANRADHEQYF. CDR3 bases: TGTGCCAGCAGCTTAGCCAACAGGGCCGACCACGAGCAGTACTTC.

This clonotype was seen at least ten times. J is TRBJ2-2 and V is TRBV20-1; 10 positions agree with TRBD2. The junction had 11 bases not matched to a gene; V was cut back by 3 bases and J by 4 bases. Per germline, CDR1 DFQATT and CDR2 SNEGSKA (reference sequence). The length of the CDR3 is 17 residues. CDR3 nucleotides: TGCAGTGCTAGTGAAGCGGGAGGGCCCATCGGCACCGGGGAGCTGTTTTTT. It is translated as CSASEAGGPIGTGELFF.

This clonotype occurred a few times. This chain links TRBV5-1 with TRBJ2-7; TRBD2 aligns across 11 bases. This CDR3 contains 15 residues. V lost 3 bases, J lost 5 bases, and 7 bases stayed unmatched. CDR1 and CDR2 from the germline V gene are SGHRS and YFSETQ. The CDR3 region is CASSSRLAGSNEQYF. For the CDR3, the DNA is TGCGCCAGCAGCTCAAGACTAGCGGGAAGCAACGAGCAGTACTTC.

The CDR3 nucleotides are TGTGCCAGCAGCCAACCGACAGGAGGGATGCGCTTACAGTACTTC. It yields the protein CASSQPTGGMRLQYF. The chain combines TRBV14 with TRBJ2-7; D tentatively fits TRBD1 or TRBD2 (6 bases each). Trimming removed 2 bases from V and 10 bases from J, with 21 bases in between. The germline V gene has CDR1 SGHDN and CDR2 FVKESK. The CDR3 sequence is 15 residues long.

The chain is built from TRBV7-2 and TRBJ2-7, with a possible D match to TRBD2 (6 bases). Deletions cut 5 bases from V and 0 bases from J, with 14 bases between. CDR3 length equals 15 residues. Germline values: CDR1 SGHTA, CDR2 FQGNSA. This CDR3 is CASSPLRGASYEQYF. DNA for the CDR3: TGTGCCAGCAGCCCTCTGCGCGGGGCCTCCTACGAGCAGTACTTC. Full variable domain (rest looked up from reference TRBV7-2 and TRBJ2-7): GAGVSQSPSNKVTEKGKDVELRCDPISGHTALYWYRQSLGQGLEFLIYFQGNSAPDKSGLPSDRFSAERTGGSVSTLTIQRTQQEDSAVYLCASSPLRGASYEQYFGPGTRLTVT.

The V call is TRBV6-1, the J call TRBJ2-3, with TRBD1 matching 8 bases. CDR3 length: 16 residues. The ends lost 3 bases at V and 5 bases at J; junction bases unmatched: 10. Germline V CDR1 and CDR2: MNHNS, SASEGT. CDR3 loop: CASSDPGQGGLDTQYF. CDR3 sequence (DNA): TGTGCCAGCAGTGATCCCGGACAGGGTGGTCTAGATACGCAGTATTTT.

The chain couples TRBV20-1 to TRBJ2-3, with TRBD2 matching 11 bases. Looked up from germline, CDR1 is DFQATT and CDR2 is SNEGSKA (reference sequence). Unmatched junction bases numbered 8, after V lost 6 bases and J lost 0 bases. This CDR3 has 16 amino acids. The CDR3 nucleotides are TGCAGTGCCGCGCGGACTAGCGGGTACAGCACAGATACGCAGTATTTT. Its translation is CSAARTSGYSTDTQYF.

This clonotype has ten or more counts. The chain couples TRBV10-3 to TRBJ2-7, with 9 nucleotides matching TRBD1. The trim removed 6 bases at V and 4 bases at J, leaving 7 bases unmatched. The length of the CDR3 is 14 residues. In germline, CDR1 is ENHRY, CDR2 SYGVKD. The CDR3 DNA is TGTGCCATCAGAACCGGGACAGGGAGATACGAGCAGTACTTC. It translates to CAIRTGTGRYEQYF.

A remark on this clonotype: A much larger clonotype is one base distant, so this may be a read error. This rearrangement joins TRBV6-1 to TRBJ1-5, with D maybe TRBD1 (5 bases). Germline-derived CDR1 and CDR2 are MNHNS and SASEGT. The CDR3 has 14 residues. Deletions cut 5 bases from V and 2 bases from J, with 10 bases between. Written as DNA, the CDR3 is TGTGCCAGCAGTCCCAGGGTTGGCAATCAGCCCCAGCATTTT. This encodes CASSPRVGNQPQHF.

In this sample, this clonotype turned up many times. The V gene is TRBV12-3 or TRBV12-4, the J gene TRBJ2-7; D possibly matches TRBD1 or TRBD2 (5 bases each). Trimming stripped 6 bases from V and 9 bases from J, with 21 bases between. This CDR3 contains 14 residues. Here the CDR3 DNA reads TGTGCCAGCAGACCCCAGAATGGGGGTTCCTGGCAGTACTTC. It specifies CASRPQNGGSWQYF.

About this clonotype itself: One end of the junction does not line up with germline, which may come from a read error. The chain employs TRBV13 and TRBJ2-5, with 10 bases lining up with TRBD2. CDR1 is PRHDT and CDR2 is FYEKMQ in the germline V gene (reference sequence). The CDR3 runs 15 residues. The CDR3 nucleotides are TGTGCCAGCAGTTTAGGACTAGCGGATCCAGAGACCCAGTACTTC. Amino acids: CASSLGLADPETQYF.

This clonotype was recorded a few times. The genes are TRBV28 and TRBJ1-2, with TRBD1 matching 8 bases. CDR3 length: 14 amino acids. Germline V gene data show CDR1 as MDHEN and CDR2 as SYDVKM. V lost 4 bases, J lost 3 bases, and 4 bases stayed unmatched. CDR3 amino acids: CASSSTGDYYGYTF. In nucleotides, the CDR3 is TGTGCCAGCAGTTCGACAGGGGACTACTATGGCTACACCTTC.

The chain uses TRBV5-5 and TRBJ2-1; 9 bases match TRBD2. Germline CDR1 is SGHKS and CDR2 is YYEKEE (reference sequence). V trimming: 0 bases; J trimming: 10 bases; junction bases outside the gene matches: 5. This CDR3 has 14 amino acids. The CDR3 region is CASSLVLAGNEQFF. CDR3 nucleotides: TGTGCCAGCAGCTTGGTCCTAGCGGGGAACGAGCAGTTCTTC.

This clonotype was recorded many times. The chain employs TRBV5-1 and TRBJ2-1; D is ambiguous. The germline V and J ends were trimmed by 0 bases and 0 bases, with 7 bases remaining between them. This CDR3 has 15 residues. CDR1 is SGHRS, CDR2 YFSETQ, per germline. CDR3 nucleotides: TGCGCCAGCAGCTTGGGTTCTAACTCCTACAATGAGCAGTTCTTC. This encodes CASSLGSNSYNEQFF.

This clonotype was detected a few times. This sequence joins TRBV20-1 and TRBJ2-1; 7 bases line up with TRBD2. The germline gives CDR1 DFQATT, CDR2 SNEGSKA (reference sequence). The length of the CDR3 is 15 residues. After removal of 5 bases from V and 2 bases from J, the junction contained 9 bases not matched to a gene. Here the CDR3 reads CSAAVRENPYNEQFF. The DNA for the CDR3 is TGCAGTGCTGCCGTGCGGGAGAACCCCTACAATGAGCAGTTCTTC.

This clonotype was detected only once. V gene TRBV7-2 combines with J gene TRBJ2-1; 7 bases fit TRBD2. The V and J ends lost 5 bases and 3 bases, in that order; junction bases with no gene match: 13. Germline values: CDR1 SGHTA, CDR2 FQGNSA. This CDR3 contains 17 residues. CDR3 bases: TGTGCCAGCAGCCCTAGGAATTCACTAGCGATCTACAATGAGCAGTTCTTC. Protein: CASSPRNSLAIYNEQFF.

V usage is TRBV2 and J usage is TRBJ2-3; D call uncertain. The CDR3 length is 15 residues. CDR1 is SNHLY and CDR2 is FYNNEI in the germline V gene. V dropped 5 bases and J dropped 4 bases, with 16 bases sitting between them. For the CDR3, the DNA is TGTGCCAGCAGTAAAGATTCCGGTTCATCAGATACGCAGTATTTT. Translating it yields CASSKDSGSSDTQYF.

This clonotype was recorded many times. The chain employs TRBV12-3 or TRBV12-4 and TRBJ1-4, with D perhaps matching TRBD1 (5 bases). Trimming stripped 4 bases from V and 5 bases from J, with 14 bases between. This CDR3 contains 15 residues. The CDR3 reads CASSSSDRANEKLFF. CDR3 nucleotides: TGTGCCAGCAGTTCGAGCGACAGAGCAAATGAAAAACTGTTTTTT.

This clonotype was counted between two and nine times. V usage is TRBV15 and J usage is TRBJ2-4; TRBD1 or TRBD2 may be the D gene (5 bases each). V lost 0 bases, J lost 3 bases, and 9 bases lay in between. Germline V CDR1 and CDR2: LNHNV, YYDKDF (reference sequence). The CDR3 sequence is 15 residues long. The CDR3: CATSRDGTFKNIQYF. The CDR3 bases are TGTGCCACCAGCAGAGACGGGACGTTCAAAAACATTCAGTACTTC.

This clonotype was seen ten or more times. This chain joins TRBV28 and TRBJ1-1, with no clear D. Trimming cost V 6 bases and J 0 bases, with 11 bases left between them. The CDR3 runs to 14 residues. Germline CDR1 MDHEN, CDR2 SYDVKM. The CDR3 DNA sequence: TGTGCCAGCAGCCAAGGACCGTTGAACACTGAAGCTTTCTTT. This translates into CASSQGPLNTEAFF.

J is TRBJ2-1 and V is TRBV20-1; no definite D call. V lost 4 bases to trimming and J lost 0 bases, with 13 bases between them. The CDR3 is 15 amino acids. The germline V gene encodes CDR1 DFQATT and CDR2 SNEGSKA (reference sequence). CDR3 DNA: TGCAGTGCTATCGGAGAGGATGTCTCCTACAATGAGCAGTTCTTC. The encoded protein is CSAIGEDVSYNEQFF.

In this sample, this clonotype turned up a few times. The chain combines TRBV29-1 with TRBJ1-2; perhaps TRBD1 as D (5 bases). Germline V gene lookup returns CDR1 SQVTM and CDR2 ANQGSEA. This CDR3 contains 12 residues. Trimming removed 3 bases from V and 5 bases from J, with 10 bases in between. Here the CDR3 reads CSVEQGAYGYTF. CDR3 DNA: TGCAGCGTTGAGCAGGGTGCTTATGGCTACACCTTC.